The 26 T cell receptor beta chains below all came from one sample that was sequenced in a study of blood T cell repertoires in COVID-19. Using immunoSEQ multiplex PCR, the repertoire was profiled, and TCRdb retains in-frame clones only, with some absent. The sample lists about 70,000 clones, approximately 90% occurring once. The source material was peripheral blood. The receptors derive from a man aged 70 or older with active COVID-19.

This chain uses TRBV11-3 with TRBJ2-1; TRBD2 matches 12 bases. V shed 3 bases, J shed 4 bases, and the junction held 7 bases outside the gene matches. Per the germline V gene, CDR1 is SGHNT and CDR2 is YENEEA. The CDR3 consists of 17 residues. Here the CDR3 DNA reads TGTGCCAGCAGCTTCATAAGGACTAGCGGGGCGTACAATGAGCAGTTCTTC. Translating gives CASSFIRTSGAYNEQFF.

In its sample, this clone was seen once. The chain combines TRBV18 with TRBJ1-4; unclear D gene. V shed 3 bases and J shed 6 bases, with 5 bases lying between them. The CDR3 is 12 amino acids. Germline lookup yields CDR1 KGHSH and CDR2 LQKENI. CDR3 nucleotides: TGTGCCAGCTCACCGGGCCATGAAAAACTGTTTTTT. Translated, it gives CASSPGHEKLFF.

V gene TRBV12-5 combines with J gene TRBJ1-2, with D perhaps TRBD1 (6 bases). V shed 7 bases and J shed 7 bases, with 19 bases lying between them. This CDR3 has 14 amino acids. CDR1 LGHNT and CDR2 FRNRAP come from the germline V gene. CDR3 sequence (DNA): TGTGCTAGTGCCCCTGAAGGGGGTTGGAGTGGCTACACCTTC. Encoded protein: CASAPEGGWSGYTF. The full variable domain, its missing parts supplied by reference TRBV12-5 and TRBJ1-2, is DARVTQTPRHKVTEMGQEVTMRCQPILGHNTVFWYRQTMMQGLELLAYFRNRAPLDDSGMPKDRFSAEMPDATLATLKIQPSEPRDSAVYFCASAPEGGWSGYTFGSGTRLTVV.

The chain uses TRBV9 and TRBJ2-1; 7 bases are a match to TRBD1. The CDR3 is 12 residues long. Germline CDR1 is SGDLS and CDR2 is YYNGEE. Germline trimming cut 1 base from V and 10 bases from J; bases unmatched to any gene: 2. CDR3 in amino acids: CASSVSRGEQFF. CDR3 DNA sequence: TGTGCCAGCAGCGTATCCAGGGGGGAGCAGTTCTTC. The full variable domain, rest sourced from reference TRBV9 and TRBJ2-1, is DSGVTQTPKHLITATGQRVTLRCSPRSGDLSVYWYQQSLDQGLQFLIQYYNGEERAKGNILERFSAQQFPDLHSELNLSSLELGDSALYFCASSVSRGEQFFGPGTRLTVL.

The chain carries TRBV19 and TRBJ2-6; weak D call: TRBD1 (5 bases). Germline lookup yields CDR1 LNHDA and CDR2 SQIVND (reference sequence). With 1 base removed from V and 4 bases from J, the gap between germline ends came to 11 bases. The CDR3 sequence is 16 residues long. CDR3 in DNA: TGTGCCAGTAGTATAGGGGGCCGCCGGGGGGCCAACGTCCTGACTTTC. This sequence encodes CASSIGGRRGANVLTF.

The V gene is TRBV29-1, the J gene TRBJ2-7; 7 positions agree with TRBD1. Trimming cost V 6 bases and J 0 bases; bases outside gene matches: 5. This CDR3 is 13 amino acids long. CDR1 is SQVTM and CDR2 is ANQGSEA in the germline V gene. The CDR3 coding sequence is TGCAGCGTCACCGGGACAGACTCCTACGAGCAGTACTTC. Residues: CSVTGTDSYEQYF.

This clone has just one count. The gene calls are TRBV28 and TRBJ1-4, with TRBD1 identical over 10 bases. Germline lookup yields CDR1 MDHEN and CDR2 SYDVKM. This CDR3 is built from 16 residues. Trimming at V came to 3 bases and at J to 6 bases, leaving 7 bases not matched to a gene. CDR3 region: CASSLPPGTGDEKLFF. The CDR3 bases are TGTGCCAGCAGTTTGCCTCCCGGGACAGGGGATGAAAAACTGTTTTTT.

This clone showed up many times. The chain carries TRBV5-1 and TRBJ1-2; tentative D call: TRBD1 (5 bases). The CDR3 is made up of 14 amino acids. CDR1 is SGHRS and CDR2 is YFSETQ in the germline V gene. The germline V and J ends were trimmed by 0 bases and 7 bases, with 13 bases remaining between them. The CDR3 nucleotides read TGCGCCAGCAGCTTGGTATCTCAGGGTGGTGGCTACACCTTC. Protein sequence: CASSLVSQGGGYTF.

A remark on this clone: Compared with germline, one end of the junction differs, possibly owing to a read error. The genes are TRBV7-7 and TRBJ2-3; D perhaps matches TRBD2 (7 bases). The CDR3 length is 15 residues. Germline V CDR1 and CDR2: SSHAT, FNYEAQ (reference sequence). CDR3 protein: CASSLVPGGPDTQYF. For the CDR3, the DNA is TGTGCTAGCAGCTTAGTACCGGGGGGCCCAGATACGCAGTATTTT.

This CDR3 is CASSSHTGGVGYGYTF. The CDR3 coding sequence is TGTGCCAGCAGTTCCCACACAGGGGGCGTTGGCTATGGCTACACCTTC. The chain couples TRBV11-2 to TRBJ1-2; TRBD1 agrees at 9 bases. The CDR3 covers 16 residues. V dropped 6 bases and J dropped 4; count of bases not matched to a gene: 12. Germline V CDR1 and CDR2: SGHAT, FQNNGV.

V is TRBV9 and J is TRBJ2-7; TRBD1 matches at 10 bases. CDR3 size: 14 residues. Germline values: CDR1 SGDLS, CDR2 YYNGEE. Trimming took 3 bases from V and 4 from J; bases not matched to a gene: 4. CDR3 sequence: CASSEGQGTYEQYF. The CDR3 DNA reads as TGTGCCAGCAGCGAGGGACAGGGGACGTACGAGCAGTACTTC.

V is TRBV5-6 and J is TRBJ2-5, with D possibly matching TRBD2 (7 bases). Trimming left V 4 bases short and J 2 bases short, with 15 bases between. The CDR3 extends over 15 amino acids. Germline CDR1 reads SGHDT; CDR2 reads YYEEEE. CDR3 region: CASSRGAGPQETQYF. The CDR3 DNA is TGTGCCAGCAGCCGGGGGGCGGGGCCACAAGAGACCCAGTACTTC.

The count of this clone is one. J is TRBJ2-1 and V is TRBV7-6; TRBD2 matches at 11 bases. Trimming at V came to 5 bases and at J to 10 bases, leaving 10 bases not matched to a gene. CDR3 length: 15 residues. The germline V gene encodes CDR1 SGHVS and CDR2 FNYEAQ. The CDR3 is CASSQGGTSGKEQFF. The CDR3 nucleotides are TGTGCCAGCAGCCAGGGGGGGACTAGCGGCAAAGAGCAGTTCTTC.

The chain carries TRBV7-8 and TRBJ2-5; 9 nucleotides align to TRBD1. J was trimmed by 5 bases and V by 1 base; bases with no gene match: 8. There are 16 residues in the CDR3. Germline V gene data show CDR1 as SGHVS and CDR2 as FQNEAQ. The CDR3 nucleotides read TGTGCCAGCAGCTTAGTGGGGGGACAGGGTCGGGAGACCCAGTACTTC. Translating it yields CASSLVGGQGRETQYF.

V is TRBV6-2 or TRBV6-3 and J is TRBJ2-7; 7 bases line up with TRBD2. Germline values: CDR1 MNHEY, CDR2 SVGEGT. The V segment lost 5 bases and the J segment 3 bases; nucleotides outside the gene matches: 7. The CDR3 contains 14 residues. The CDR3 DNA reads TGTGCCAGCAGTCCCCCTAGCGGACGCTACGAGCAGTACTTC. Its protein product is CASSPPSGRYEQYF.

The V gene is TRBV7-2, the J gene TRBJ2-5; 13 positions agree with TRBD2. Germline V CDR1 and CDR2: SGHTA, FQGNSA. V dropped 5 bases and J dropped 4; count of bases not matched to a gene: 7. There are 16 residues in the CDR3. The CDR3 DNA reads as TGTGCCAGCAGCCGCCGGACTAGCGGGGGTGCAGAGACCCAGTACTTC. This encodes CASSRRTSGGAETQYF. Looking up the rest from reference TRBV7-2 and TRBJ2-5 gives the full variable domain: GAGVSQSPSNKVTEKGKDVELRCDPISGHTALYWYRQSLGQGLEFLIYFQGNSAPDKSGLPSDRFSAERTGGSVSTLTIQRTQQEDSAVYLCASSRRTSGGAETQYFGPGTRLLVL.

The rearrangement uses TRBV4-1 and TRBJ2-1; 7 bases match TRBD2. This CDR3 comprises 14 residues. The germline gives CDR1 MGHRA, CDR2 YSYEKL. V shed 2 bases and J 11 bases; nucleotides not matched to a gene: 9. CDR3 DNA: TGCGCCAGCAGCCAAAGTCCACTAGCGACCCAGCAGTTCTTC. It specifies CASSQSPLATQQFF.

The chain joins TRBV11-3 to TRBJ2-5; 8 nucleotides align to TRBD2. The CDR3 has 14 residues. CDR1 is SGHNT and CDR2 is YENEEA in the germline V gene. Trimming removed 5 bases from V and 1 base from J; junction bases left unmatched: 3. This chain's CDR3 is CASSPGGVQETQYF. CDR3 coding DNA: TGTGCCAGCAGCCCGGGGGGGGTCCAAGAGACCCAGTACTTC.

V is TRBV19 and J is TRBJ2-1; TRBD2 might be the D (6 bases). Deletions cut 3 bases from V and 6 bases from J, with 15 bases between. Germline values: CDR1 LNHDA, CDR2 SQIVND (reference sequence). This CDR3 has 15 residues. In DNA form, the CDR3 reads TGTGCCAGTAGTATTGGGGAGGACGGCCTCAATGAGCAGTTCTTC. Protein sequence: CASSIGEDGLNEQFF.

V is TRBV28 and J is TRBJ1-2, with D perhaps TRBD1 (6 bases). The ends were cut back, 5 bases at V and 8 bases at J, with 18 bases in the middle. The CDR3 consists of 14 residues. Germline V CDR1 and CDR2: MDHEN, SYDVKM. The CDR3 here is CASSGGRDVGGYTF. The CDR3, as DNA: TGTGCCAGCAGTGGGGGCCGGGACGTAGGGGGCTACACCTTC.

J is TRBJ1-1 and V is TRBV19; TRBD1 matches at 9 bases. The CDR3 runs to 13 residues. Germline assignment: CDR1 LNHDA and CDR2 SQIVND (reference sequence). Trimming at V came to 10 bases and at J to 4 bases, leaving 7 bases not matched to a gene. CDR3 in DNA: TGTGCCACCGGACAGGGGCGGGGCACTGAAGCTTTCTTT. This encodes CATGQGRGTEAFF.

J is TRBJ2-1 and V is TRBV18; 12 positions match TRBD2. Losses at the gene ends were 0 bases for V and 4 bases for J; bases not matched to a gene: 1. Germline CDR1 reads KGHSH; CDR2 reads LQKENI. The CDR3 has 16 residues. The CDR3 reads CASSPPGLAGYNEQFF. In nucleotides, the CDR3 is TGTGCCAGCTCACCACCGGGACTAGCGGGTTACAATGAGCAGTTCTTC.

This chain connects TRBV2 to TRBJ1-4, with D possibly being TRBD1 (5 bases). In germline, CDR1 is SNHLY, CDR2 FYNNEI. The CDR3 consists of 13 residues. V lost 6 bases, J lost 8 bases, and 13 bases lay in between. As DNA, the CDR3 is TGTGCCAGCAGGGGGAGGGGTAGCGAAAAACTGTTTTTT. It translates to CASRGRGSEKLFF.

This clone showed up just a few times. The chain uses TRBV11-2 and TRBJ2-1; TRBD1 is a possible D gene (6 bases). Trimming removed 3 bases at V and 9 bases at J, with 15 bases between. The germline V gene encodes CDR1 SGHAT and CDR2 FQNNGV. The CDR3 spans 14 residues. This CDR3 is CASSFLQGSGEQFF. DNA for the CDR3: TGTGCCAGCAGCTTCTTACAGGGATCGGGTGAGCAGTTCTTC.

This clone has only one observation. The chain combines TRBV30 with TRBJ2-7, with TRBD1 matching 8 bases. The trim removed 3 bases at V and 0 bases at J, leaving 7 bases unmatched. The germline V gene encodes CDR1 GTSNPN and CDR2 SVGIG (reference sequence). This CDR3 is 15 amino acids long. This CDR3 is CAWSPGTGGSYEQYF. The CDR3 region has the DNA TGTGCCTGGAGCCCCGGGACAGGAGGCTCCTACGAGCAGTACTTC.

The V gene is TRBV11-2, the J gene TRBJ1-1, with TRBD1 matching over 7 bases. CDR3 size: 14 residues. V dropped 1 base and J dropped 5; count of bases not matched to a gene: 4. Germline V CDR1 and CDR2: SGHAT, FQNNGV. The CDR3 spells CASSLVQGGTEAFF. The DNA of the CDR3 is TGTGCCAGCAGCTTAGTGCAGGGGGGAACTGAAGCTTTCTTT.